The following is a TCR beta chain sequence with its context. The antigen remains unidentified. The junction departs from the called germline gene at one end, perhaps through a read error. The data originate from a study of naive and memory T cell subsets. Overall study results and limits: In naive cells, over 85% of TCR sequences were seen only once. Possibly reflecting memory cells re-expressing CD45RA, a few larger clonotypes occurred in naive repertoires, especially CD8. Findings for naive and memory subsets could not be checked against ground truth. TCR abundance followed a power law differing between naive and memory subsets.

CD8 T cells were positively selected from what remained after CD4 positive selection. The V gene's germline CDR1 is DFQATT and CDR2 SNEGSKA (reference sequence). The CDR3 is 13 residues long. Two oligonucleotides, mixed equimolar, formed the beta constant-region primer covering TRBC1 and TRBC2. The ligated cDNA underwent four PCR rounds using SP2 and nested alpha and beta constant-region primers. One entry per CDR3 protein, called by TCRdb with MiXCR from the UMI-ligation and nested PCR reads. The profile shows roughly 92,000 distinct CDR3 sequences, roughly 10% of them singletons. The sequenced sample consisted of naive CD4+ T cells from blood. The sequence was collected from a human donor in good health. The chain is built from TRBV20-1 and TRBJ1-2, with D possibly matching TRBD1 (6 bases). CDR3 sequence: CSVRGGFNYGYTF. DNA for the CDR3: TGCAGTGTTAGAGGGGGATTCAACTATGGCTACACCTTC.